A single sample gave rise to the 26 T cell receptor beta chains below, sequenced in a study of control samples from healthy donors and cancer patients. The assay was immunoSEQ multiplex PCR, and TCRdb's table has in-frame clones only and misses some. The sample has approximately 59,000 clones, about 87% seen once. The specimen was PBMCs. All receptors derive from a woman aged 55-69 years with lung cancer.

The gene calls are TRBV30 and TRBJ1-2, with D unclear. With 8 bases removed from V and 8 bases from J, the gap between germline ends came to 24 bases. This CDR3 region has 14 residues. Germline V gives CDR1 GTSNPN, CDR2 SVGIG (reference sequence). As DNA, the CDR3 is TGTGCCCTAGGAATCCGCACCTTGGGGAGCGGCTACACCTTC. Amino acids: CALGIRTLGSGYTF.

The V call is TRBV11-2, the J call TRBJ1-5; possibly TRBD1 for D (5 bases). The V and J ends lost 5 bases and 1 base respectively, with 12 bases between them. Germline loops: CDR1 SGHAT, CDR2 FQNNGV. The CDR3 has 15 residues. CDR3 DNA: TGTGCCAGCAGCCCGACCGGGGGAAGCAATCAGCCCCAGCATTTT. Translated: CASSPTGGSNQPQHF.

The chain has TRBV12-2 and TRBJ1-5. TRBV12-2 corresponds to a pseudogene. The CDR3 is 18 amino acids. The CDR3 sequence is CASRLARPVSDSNQPQHF. CDR3 bases: TGTGCAAGTCGCTTAGCGCGGCCGGTCTCTGATAGCAATCAGCCCCAGCATTTT.

This rearrangement joins TRBV3-1 (or the pseudogene TRBV3-2) to TRBJ2-1; the match to TRBD1 covers 8 bases. CDR1 LGHDT and CDR2 YNNKEL come from the germline V gene (reference sequence). There are 15 residues in the CDR3. V gave up 4 bases and J gave up 1 base; unmatched junction bases: 3. The CDR3 reads CASSPGGVSYNEQFF. CDR3 in DNA: TGTGCCAGCAGCCCAGGGGGCGTTTCCTACAATGAGCAGTTCTTC.

This chain joins TRBV11-2 and TRBJ2-1; D is possibly TRBD1 (5 bases). This CDR3 has 16 amino acids. Germline values: CDR1 SGHAT, CDR2 FQNNGV. V was clipped by 0 bases and J by 2 bases, with 11 bases between them. Here the CDR3 DNA reads TGTGCCAGCAGCTTAGAAAGGTGGGGCACCTACAATGAGCAGTTCTTC. It codes for CASSLERWGTYNEQFF.

This chain connects TRBV5-1 to TRBJ1-2; 11 bases are a match to TRBD1. V was pared by 6 bases and J by 5 bases, with 6 bases of the junction left unmatched. The germline gives CDR1 SGHRS, CDR2 YFSETQ. The CDR3 runs to 14 residues. CDR3 sequence: CASTQDRGLYGYTF. CDR3 sequence (DNA): TGCGCCAGCACCCAGGACAGGGGGCTTTATGGCTACACCTTC.

J is TRBJ2-3 and V is TRBV11-2; TRBD2 matches 15 bases. J gave up 3 bases and V 5 bases, and 6 bases lay outside the gene matches. This CDR3 contains 17 residues. Germline CDR1 is SGHAT and CDR2 is FQNNGV. The CDR3 bases are TGTGCCAGCAGCCTGGGACTAGCGGGAGGAGGGACAGATACGCAGTATTTT. Its protein is CASSLGLAGGGTDTQYF.

The genes are TRBV4-1 and TRBJ1-1; D is unclear. The CDR3 covers 14 residues. The V end was cut by 1 base, the J end by 5 bases, with 11 bases between. The V gene's germline CDR1 is MGHRA and CDR2 YSYEKL. This CDR3 is CASSQGRIGTEAFF. CDR3 bases: TGCGCCAGCAGCCAAGGACGGATTGGGACTGAAGCTTTCTTT.

The chain links TRBV5-1 to TRBJ2-2; 9 nucleotides align to TRBD1. V lost 0 bases to trimming and J lost 3 bases; unmatched junction nucleotides: 3. In germline, CDR1 is SGHRS, CDR2 YFSETQ. The CDR3 has 16 residues. CDR3 amino acids: CASSLDRGQDTGELFF. DNA for the CDR3: TGCGCCAGCAGCTTGGACAGGGGGCAAGACACCGGGGAGCTGTTTTTT.

The J gene is TRBJ2-5, the V gene TRBV7-3; D might be TRBD2 (5 bases). V lost 5 bases and J 7 bases, leaving 14 bases between the germline ends. Germline loops: CDR1 SGHTA, CDR2 FQGTGA. This CDR3 has 13 residues. CDR3 sequence reads: CASSPTRDGTQYF. DNA for the CDR3: TGTGCCAGCAGCCCCACGAGGGATGGGACCCAGTACTTC.

Of note for this clone: Sequence at one end of the junction differs from germline and may be a read error. This chain uses TRBV5-1 with TRBJ2-3; 8 bases are shared with TRBD1. Germline assignment: CDR1 SGHRS and CDR2 YFSETQ. The CDR3 runs 15 residues. The CDR3 DNA reads as TGCACCAGCAGCTTGAGGGACAGGAGCACAGATACGCAGTATTTT. It is translated as CTSSLRDRSTDTQYF.

Points on this clone: Other nucleotide sequences from this sample produce the same CDR3. The rearrangement links TRBV9 to TRBJ1-2; 11 bases are shared with TRBD1. CDR3 length: 16 residues. The trim removed 3 bases at V and 2 bases at J, leaving 6 bases unmatched. In germline, CDR1 is SGDLS, CDR2 YYNGEE. The CDR3 DNA follows: TGTGCCAGCAGCGCTGGGGGGACAGGGGGGAACTATGGCTACACCTTC. It encodes CASSAGGTGGNYGYTF.

The chain uses TRBV11-2 and TRBJ2-1; 11 nucleotides match TRBD2. CDR1 is SGHAT, CDR2 FQNNGV, per germline. The CDR3 sequence is 17 residues long. V lost 0 bases and J lost 6; bases outside the gene matches: 7. The CDR3 here is CASSLDIRLAGINEQFF. As DNA, the CDR3 is TGTGCCAGCAGCTTAGATATAAGACTAGCGGGGATCAATGAGCAGTTCTTC.

This clone appeared a single time. The rearrangement uses TRBV9 and TRBJ2-1; D tentatively fits TRBD1 or TRBD2 (5 bases each). CDR1 SGDLS and CDR2 YYNGEE come from the germline V gene. The length of the CDR3 is 15 residues. Between the trimmed V and J ends, which lost 0 bases and 6 bases, there was a span of 13 bases. CDR3 nucleotides: TGTGCCAGCAGCGTAGGGAGGCAGGGCTTCAATGAGCAGTTCTTC. It codes for CASSVGRQGFNEQFF.

Remarks on this clone: Relative to the germline gene, one junction end is altered; a read error may explain this. The rearrangement joins TRBV6-1 to TRBJ1-2; perhaps TRBD1 as D (5 bases). This CDR3 spans 13 amino acids. Germline CDR1 is MNHNS and CDR2 is SASEGT. In DNA form, the CDR3 reads TGTGCCAGCAGTGAGAGGGGTTTCTATGGCTACATCTTC. Its translation is CASSERGFYGYIF.

The CDR3 DNA reads as TGCGCCAGCAGGGCTACCGGGACTGCCCCAGATACGCAGTATTTT. The encoded protein is CASRATGTAPDTQYF. The chain joins TRBV4-1 to TRBJ2-3, with a weak D call TRBD2 (6 bases). V was cut by 6 bases and J by 4 bases, with 17 bases left in between. CDR3 length: 15 residues. Germline V gene sequence: CDR1 MGHRA, CDR2 YSYEKL.

V gene TRBV3-1 (or the pseudogene TRBV3-2) combines with J gene TRBJ1-6; no definite D call. The CDR3 is 15 residues long. Between the trimmed V and J ends, which lost 2 bases and 8 bases, there was a span of 13 bases. Per germline, CDR1 LGHDT and CDR2 YNNKEL (reference sequence). CDR3 bases: TGTGCCAGCAGCCAATCCGGTATAGCGGATTCACCCCTCCACTTT. Translated, it gives CASSQSGIADSPLHF.

This chain connects TRBV27 to TRBJ2-7; D remains unclear. Trimming cost V 5 bases and J 0 bases, with 8 bases left between them. The V gene's germline CDR1 is MNHEY and CDR2 SMNVEV (reference sequence). This CDR3 contains 13 residues. This CDR3 is CASSRSYSYEQYF. CDR3 nucleotide sequence: TGTGCCAGCAGTCGTAGCTACTCCTACGAGCAGTACTTC.

The genes are TRBV28 and TRBJ2-5, with D perhaps TRBD2 (5 bases). Germline V gene lookup returns CDR1 MDHEN and CDR2 SYDVKM. Deletions cut 2 bases from V and 10 bases from J, with 11 bases between. This CDR3 contains 12 residues. CDR3 in DNA: TGTGCCAGCAGTTTAGAGGCCCGGGACCAGTACTTC. The encoded protein is CASSLEARDQYF.

V and J are TRBV11-2 and TRBJ2-7; TRBD1 matches at 7 bases. Germline V CDR1 and CDR2: SGHAT, FQNNGV. The CDR3 contains 13 residues. V shed 6 bases and J 0 bases; nucleotides not matched to a gene: 2. The chain's CDR3 is CASRQGISYEQYF. CDR3 DNA: TGTGCCAGCAGACAGGGGATCTCCTACGAGCAGTACTTC.

V is TRBV19 and J is TRBJ1-1; the D is unclear. Germline CDR1 and CDR2: LNHDA and SQIVND (reference sequence). Trimming stripped 5 bases from V and 4 bases from J, with 11 bases between. The CDR3 is 13 amino acids. The CDR3 nucleotides are TGTGCCAGTAGTTGGCAGAGAGGCACTGAAGCTTTCTTT. Its translation is CASSWQRGTEAFF.

The chain links TRBV9 to TRBJ2-5, with 14 nucleotides matching TRBD2. J gave up 2 bases and V 0 bases, and 6 bases lay outside the gene matches. This CDR3 has 18 amino acids. CDR1 is SGDLS and CDR2 is YYNGEE in the germline V gene. CDR3 coding DNA: TGTGCCAGCAGCGTAGGGACTAGCGGGGGGCCCGGGCAAGAGACCCAGTACTTC. Translation gives CASSVGTSGGPGQETQYF.

This chain joins TRBV5-1 and TRBJ1-5; perhaps TRBD1 as D (6 bases). Germline CDR1 SGHRS, CDR2 YFSETQ. This CDR3 is 14 amino acids long. Trimming left V 4 bases short and J 3 bases short, with 11 bases between. DNA of the CDR3: TGCGCCAGCAGCGAGGGGGGAATCAATCAGCCCCAGCATTTT. Amino acids: CASSEGGINQPQHF.

CDR3 residues: CASSLGGGASYNEQFF. The CDR3, as DNA: TGTGCCAGCAGCTTGGGTGGGGGCGCTTCCTACAATGAGCAGTTCTTC. The chain combines TRBV5-4 with TRBJ2-1; possible D gene TRBD1, 6 bases. This CDR3 is 16 amino acids long. The ends were cut back, 0 bases at V and 1 base at J, with 11 bases in the middle. Germline CDR1 reads SGHNT; CDR2 reads YYREEE (reference sequence).

The chain carries TRBV11-2 and TRBJ1-3; 11 bases align to TRBD1. The germline V gene encodes CDR1 SGHAT and CDR2 FQNNGV. This CDR3 is 14 amino acids long. V lost 8 bases to trimming and J lost 12 bases; unmatched junction nucleotides: 12. CDR3 amino acids: CASGPAGTGGSIYF. The CDR3 DNA reads as TGTGCCAGCGGACCAGCCGGGACAGGGGGTAGCATATATTTT.

The chain uses TRBV12-5 and TRBJ1-5; D might be TRBD1 (6 bases). Trimming removed 3 bases from V and 1 base from J, with 19 bases in between. The CDR3 contains 18 residues. The germline V gene encodes CDR1 LGHNT and CDR2 FRNRAP. CDR3 loop: CASGLSSLGALSNQPQHF. CDR3 in DNA: TGTGCTAGTGGTTTATCGTCTCTGGGGGCGTTAAGCAATCAGCCCCAGCATTTT.